A single sample is the source of the 24 T cell receptor beta chains below, sequenced in a study of T cells in Graves' hyperthyroidism and ophthalmopathy. The investigators amplified TCR beta CDR3 regions from RNA transcripts. HTBI primers were employed in a first-round RT-PCR of the TCR CDR3. From the multiplex PCR reads, TCRdb called clonotypes with MiXCR, one entry per CDR3 protein. The table lists 350,000 or so distinct CDR3 sequences, 18% of them singletons. Source material: blood. These receptors all stem from a woman between 40 and 50 years old with Graves' ophthalmopathy.

This clonotype showed up just a few times. This chain connects TRBV6-1 to TRBJ1-5, with D possibly matching TRBD1 (6 bases). This CDR3 has 12 residues. Trimming removed 9 bases at V and 7 bases at J, with 13 bases between. Germline V lookup: CDR1 MNHNS, CDR2 SASEGT. CDR3 in DNA: TGTGCCAGTAAGAGGGGGTCCCAGCCCCAGCATTTT. Its protein is CASKRGSQPQHF.

The sample holds many counts of this clonotype. This sequence joins TRBV6-5 and TRBJ1-2, with D maybe TRBD1 (5 bases). The CDR3 totals 11 residues. Germline lookup yields CDR1 MNHEY and CDR2 SVGAGI. CDR3 nucleotide sequence: TGTGCGGGTCGGGGGGTCAATGGCTACACCTTC. It is translated as CAGRGVNGYTF.

The chain employs TRBV12-3 or TRBV12-4 and TRBJ2-5; perhaps D is TRBD1 or TRBD2 (6 bases each). Trimming removed 3 bases from V and 5 bases from J, with 28 bases in between. The CDR3 has 19 amino acids. The DNA of the CDR3 is TGTGCCAGCAGTTTGCGTGGGGGGCTCAGACTAACGAGGGGGGAGACCCAGTACTTC. It codes for CASSLRGGLRLTRGETQYF.

This clonotype came up a few times. The V gene is TRBV6-1, the J gene TRBJ1-1, with 10 nucleotides matching TRBD1. J was trimmed by 7 bases and V by 6 bases; bases with no gene match: 5. The CDR3 contains 13 residues. Germline loops: CDR1 MNHNS, CDR2 SASEGT. The CDR3 reads CASRGQGTFEAFF. DNA of the CDR3: TGTGCCAGCAGGGGACAGGGGACATTTGAAGCTTTCTTT.

There are many counts of this clonotype. The J gene is TRBJ1-2, the V gene TRBV27; D uncertain. The ends were cut back, 7 bases at V and 2 bases at J, with 14 bases in the middle. CDR3 length: 14 amino acids. CDR1 is MNHEY and CDR2 is SMNVEV in the germline V gene (reference sequence). Here the CDR3 reads CASTHLGSNYGYTF. The DNA of the CDR3 is TGTGCCAGCACCCATCTCGGGAGCAACTATGGCTACACCTTC.

The table lists this clonotype with many counts. V gene TRBV30 combines with J gene TRBJ2-7, with D possibly TRBD2 on 6 matching bases. This CDR3 is built from 14 residues. Germline assignment: CDR1 GTSNPN and CDR2 SVGIG (reference sequence). Deletions cut 4 bases from V and 6 bases from J, with 19 bases between. The DNA for the CDR3 is TGTGCCTGGAAGATAGCCACTAGCTTGACCGAGCAGTACTTC. This translates into CAWKIATSLTEQYF.

This sequence joins TRBV6-1 and TRBJ1-5; no clear D gene. V was cut by 6 bases and J by 0 bases, with 12 bases left in between. Germline V gene sequence: CDR1 MNHNS, CDR2 SASEGT. The CDR3 covers 15 residues. In DNA, the CDR3 is TGTGCCAGCAGCCTACACCAGAATAGCAATCAGCCCCAGCATTTT. This encodes CASSLHQNSNQPQHF.

This clonotype was observed at least ten times. The chain carries TRBV5-5 and TRBJ1-3; 11 bases align to TRBD1. Germline lookup yields CDR1 SGHKS and CDR2 YYEKEE (reference sequence). This CDR3 contains 16 residues. V shed 4 bases and J 4 bases; nucleotides not matched to a gene: 7. The CDR3 nucleotides are TGTGCCAGCAGCGGGGGGACAGGGGGACTCGGAAACACCATATATTTT. This encodes CASSGGTGGLGNTIYF. Together with reference TRBV5-5 and TRBJ1-3, the CDR3 gives the full variable domain: DAGVTQSPTHLIKTRGQQVTLRCSPISGHKSVSWYQQVLGQGPQFIFQYYEKEERGRGNFPDRFSARQFPNYSSELNVNALLLGDSALYLCASSGGTGGLGNTIYFGEGSWLTVV.

There are many counts of this clonotype. This CDR3 reads CASSTPGRSKVYEQYF. In DNA form, the CDR3 reads TGTGCCAGCAGCACACCCGGACGGAGCAAGGTGTACGAGCAGTACTTC. The chain is built from TRBV11-2 and TRBJ2-7, with unresolved D. In germline, CDR1 is SGHAT, CDR2 FQNNGV. The V end lost 5 bases, the J end lost 4 bases, and 21 bases lay between the germline ends. The CDR3 covers 16 residues.

The V gene is TRBV4-1, the J gene TRBJ2-4, with TRBD1 matching over 7 bases. V was clipped by 3 bases and J by 4 bases; unmatched bases: 3. The CDR3 spans 14 residues. Germline CDR1 is MGHRA and CDR2 is YSYEKL. Here the CDR3 reads CASSQQGVKNIQYF. The CDR3, as DNA: TGCGCCAGCAGCCAGCAGGGGGTTAAAAACATTCAGTACTTC.

This clonotype was counted at least ten times. V and J are TRBV20-1 and TRBJ2-5; TRBD2 matches at 10 bases. This CDR3 spans 14 amino acids. V lost 4 bases, J lost 5 bases, and 7 bases stayed unmatched. CDR1 is DFQATT, CDR2 SNEGSKA, per germline (reference sequence). CDR3 coding DNA: TGCAGTGCTAAGAAGCGGGAGGGCCCGGAGACCCAGTACTTC. Protein: CSAKKREGPETQYF.

This clonotype was recorded many times. CDR3: CASSIMSVSNQPQHF. CDR3 in DNA: TGTGCCAGTAGTATAATGTCAGTTAGCAATCAGCCCCAGCATTTT. The V and J genes are TRBV19 and TRBJ1-5, with D unclear. CDR1 and CDR2 from the germline V gene are LNHDA and SQIVND (reference sequence). This CDR3 has 15 amino acids. The V and J ends lost 2 bases and 0 bases respectively, with 8 bases between them.

About this clonotype: This clone may be a read error of a much larger clone one base away. The genes are TRBV5-6 and TRBJ1-5; 8 bases match TRBD1. CDR3 length: 15 amino acids. Germline-derived CDR1 and CDR2 are SGHDT and YYEEEE. Here the CDR3 reads CVSSQSPGGLQPQHF. The CDR3, as DNA: TGTGTCAGCAGCCAATCTCCAGGGGGCCTTCAGCCCCAGCATTTT. Together with reference TRBV5-6 and TRBJ1-5, the CDR3 gives the full variable domain: DAGVTQSPTHLIKTRGQQVTLRCSPKSGHDTVSWYQQALGQGPQFIFQYYEEEERQRGNFPDRFSGHQFPNYSSELNVNALLLGDSALYLCVSSQSPGGLQPQHFGDGTRLSIL.

In its sample, this clonotype was seen many times. The gene calls are TRBV30 and TRBJ1-3; D remains unclear. In germline, CDR1 is GTSNPN, CDR2 SVGIG (reference sequence). The CDR3 covers 14 residues. Trimming removed 0 bases from V and 1 base from J, with 7 bases in between. In DNA form, the CDR3 reads TGTGCCTGGAGTGTAGAGGTATCTGGAAACACCATATATTTT. The encoded protein is CAWSVEVSGNTIYF.

This clonotype was seen at least ten times. The chain joins TRBV2 to TRBJ2-5; 9 bases fit TRBD1. CDR3 length equals 15 residues. The V and J ends lost 5 bases and 5 bases, in that order; junction bases with no gene match: 9. The V gene's germline CDR1 is SNHLY and CDR2 FYNNEI. CDR3 sequence: CASSRPPTGGETQYF. CDR3 nucleotides: TGTGCCAGCAGTCGACCGCCGACAGGGGGGGAGACCCAGTACTTC. The whole variable domain, filled in from reference TRBV2 and TRBJ2-5, reads EPEVTQTPSHQVTQMGQEVILRCVPISNHLYFYWYRQILGQKVEFLVSFYNNEISEKSEIFDDQFSVERPDGSNFTLKIRSTKLEDSAMYFCASSRPPTGGETQYFGPGTRLLVL.

In its sample, this clonotype was seen many times. The chain carries TRBV7-9 and TRBJ2-5; D possibly uses TRBD1 or TRBD2 (5 bases each). Trimming cost V 6 bases and J 4 bases, with 15 bases left between them. The V gene's germline CDR1 is SEHNR and CDR2 FQNEAQ (reference sequence). CDR3 length equals 14 residues. CDR3 DNA: TGTGCCAGCAGACCGGGACGACTTGGAGAGACCCAGTACTTC. Its translation is CASRPGRLGETQYF. Drawing the rest from reference TRBV7-9 and TRBJ2-5, the complete variable domain is DTGVSQNPRHKITKRGQNVTFRCDPISEHNRLYWYRQTLGQGPEFLTYFQNEAQLEKSRLLSDRFSAERPKGSFSTLEIQRTEQGDSAMYLCASRPGRLGETQYFGPGTRLLVL.

This clonotype has ten or more counts. The rearrangement uses TRBV19 and TRBJ2-7; 11 nucleotides match TRBD2. With 1 base clipped from V and 4 bases from J, the junction kept 0 bases outside the gene matches. The CDR3 sequence is 14 residues long. Germline CDR1 and CDR2: LNHDA and SQIVND (reference sequence). The CDR3 bases are TGTGCCAGTAGTATAGCTAGCGGGAGGTACGAGCAGTACTTC. As protein: CASSIASGRYEQYF.

The CDR3 DNA follows: TGTGCCAGCAGTTTAGCGGGATCAGGAATGAGCTCCTACGAGCAGTACTTC. This encodes CASSLAGSGMSSYEQYF. This chain joins TRBV28 and TRBJ2-7, with D tentatively TRBD2 (6 bases). The germline gives CDR1 MDHEN, CDR2 SYDVKM. CDR3 length equals 17 residues. Trimming removed 2 bases at V and 0 bases at J, with 17 bases between.

This clonotype was seen only once. The CDR3 coding sequence is TGTGCCAGCAGCAAAGCCGGGAATAGCAATCAGCCCCAGCATTTT. Its protein product is CASSKAGNSNQPQHF. The rearrangement uses TRBV7-8 and TRBJ1-5; D unresolved. Germline CDR1 is SGHVS and CDR2 is FQNEAQ. The CDR3 runs 15 residues. With 5 bases removed from V and 0 bases from J, the gap between germline ends came to 11 bases.

This clonotype was observed many times. The rearrangement uses TRBV20-1 and TRBJ1-3; no reliable D call. This CDR3 region has 14 residues. V lost 0 bases and J 4 bases, leaving 10 bases between the germline ends. In germline, CDR1 is DFQATT, CDR2 SNEGSKA (reference sequence). The CDR3: CSARDITTGNTIYF. DNA for the CDR3: TGCAGTGCTAGAGACATAACTACGGGAAACACCATATATTTT.

This clonotype was recorded many times. CDR3: CASSFRVSPLHF. The CDR3 nucleotides read TGTGCCAGCAGTTTTCGGGTTTCACCCCTCCACTTT. This chain connects TRBV28 to TRBJ1-6; D unresolved. The CDR3 has 12 residues. CDR1 and CDR2 from the germline V gene are MDHEN and SYDVKM. Deletions cut 3 bases from V and 9 bases from J, with 6 bases between. Supplemented by reference TRBV28 and TRBJ1-6, the full variable domain reads DVKVTQSSRYLVKRTGEKVFLECVQDMDHENMFWYRQDPGLGLRLIYFSYDVKMKEKGDIPEGYSVSREKKERFSLILESASTNQTSMYLCASSFRVSPLHFGNGTRLTVT.

The sample holds many counts of this clonotype. The J gene is TRBJ1-2, the V gene TRBV7-8; D is unresolved. V was pared by 10 bases and J by 0 bases, with 18 bases between. Germline assignment: CDR1 SGHVS and CDR2 FQNEAQ. This CDR3 contains 15 residues. The CDR3 here is CATDNPATANYGYTF. In DNA, the CDR3 is TGTGCCACCGACAACCCGGCCACAGCTAACTATGGCTACACCTTC.

Only a few counts were recorded for this clonotype. The V call is TRBV25-1, the J call TRBJ2-4, with 8 bases fitting TRBD1. The V segment lost 4 bases and the J segment 1 base; nucleotides outside the gene matches: 6. This CDR3 contains 16 residues. The germline CDR1 and CDR2 sequences are MGHDK and SYGVNS. CDR3: CASSVDRGAAKNIQYF. CDR3 nucleotides: TGTGCCAGCAGTGTAGACAGGGGCGCGGCCAAAAACATTCAGTACTTC. The full variable domain, rest sourced from reference TRBV25-1 and TRBJ2-4, is EADIYQTPRYLVIGTGKKITLECSQTMGHDKMYWYQQDPGMELHLIHYSYGVNSTEKGDLSSESTVSRIRTEHFPLTLESARPSHTSQYLCASSVDRGAAKNIQYFGAGTRLSVL.

This clonotype was seen ten or more times. CDR3 sequence (DNA): TGTGCCAGCGTTTCGAGAGGGGGCAGCGAGACCCAGTACTTC. Amino acid sequence: CASVSRGGSETQYF. This rearrangement joins TRBV2 to TRBJ2-5, with 7 bases that match TRBD1. The germline gives CDR1 SNHLY, CDR2 FYNNEI. J lost 5 bases, V lost 8 bases, and 11 bases had no gene match. This CDR3 contains 14 residues.